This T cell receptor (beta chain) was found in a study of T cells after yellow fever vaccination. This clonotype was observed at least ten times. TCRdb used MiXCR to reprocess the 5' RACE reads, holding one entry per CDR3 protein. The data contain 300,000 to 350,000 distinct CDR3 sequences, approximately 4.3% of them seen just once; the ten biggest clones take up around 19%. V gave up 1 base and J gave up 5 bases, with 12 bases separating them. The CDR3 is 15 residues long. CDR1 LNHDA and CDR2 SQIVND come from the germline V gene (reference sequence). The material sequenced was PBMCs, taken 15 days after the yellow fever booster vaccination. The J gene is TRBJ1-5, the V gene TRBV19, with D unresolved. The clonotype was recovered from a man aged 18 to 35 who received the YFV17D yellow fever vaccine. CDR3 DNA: TGTGCCAGTAGTATAGGGACCCACAAGGATCAGCCCCAGCATTTT. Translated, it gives CASSIGTHKDQPQHF.